The TCR beta chain described here comes from a study of PD-1 blockade in classical Hodgkin lymphoma. Germline assignment: CDR1 LNHDA and CDR2 SQIVND (reference sequence). The CDR3 contains 13 residues. The V end was cut by 2 bases, the J end by 3 bases, with 7 bases between. Noted time point: cycle 4 day 1 (C4D1), after 5 to 7 weeks of nivolumab. No patient escaped relapse after autologous stem cell transplantation, and brentuximab vedotin exposure varied. The CD8+ T cells came from thawed PBMCs through magnetic negative selection. Here immunoSEQ multiplex PCR was the method, and the copy in TCRdb shows in-frame clones only, minus some. The repertoire consists of approximately 2,700 clones, with roughly 65% occurring once and the leading ten covering about 29%. The study, taken as a whole, reports: By C4D1, diversity of CD4+ TCRs had risen significantly, whereas that of CD8+ TCRs had not. Repertoires differed for reasons still undefined, possibly disease activity or prior therapy.

In regard to this clone: Its antigen remains unidentified.

The sequence came from a human donor with classical Hodgkin lymphoma. The sequences come from CD8+ T cells from blood, collected before the fourth cycle of nivolumab. This chain joins TRBV19 and TRBJ1-2; no firm D call. As DNA, the CDR3 is TGTGCCAGTAGTATACGGGCGGACTATGGCTACACCTTC. Translating it yields CASSIRADYGYTF.